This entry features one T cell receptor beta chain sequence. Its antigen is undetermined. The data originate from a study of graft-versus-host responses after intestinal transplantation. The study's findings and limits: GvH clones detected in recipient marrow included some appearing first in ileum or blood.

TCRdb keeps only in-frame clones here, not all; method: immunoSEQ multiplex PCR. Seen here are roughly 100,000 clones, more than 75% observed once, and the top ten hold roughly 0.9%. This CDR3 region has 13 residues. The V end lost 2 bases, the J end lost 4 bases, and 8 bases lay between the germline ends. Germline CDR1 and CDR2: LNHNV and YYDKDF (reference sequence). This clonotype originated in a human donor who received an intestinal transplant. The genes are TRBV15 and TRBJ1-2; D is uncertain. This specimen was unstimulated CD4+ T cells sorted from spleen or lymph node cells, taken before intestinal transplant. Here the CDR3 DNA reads TGTGCCACCAGCAGATTAGGGATCTATGGCTACACCTTC. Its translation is CATSRLGIYGYTF.